This T cell receptor (beta chain) stems from a study of cytomegalovirus exposure and HLA in healthy donors. CDR1 is KGHSH and CDR2 is LQKENI in the germline V gene. V was clipped by 4 bases and J by 6 bases; unmatched bases: 5. The CDR3 totals 13 residues. Details on this clone: The antigen is unknown.

The primer mix had 60 Vbeta and 13 Jbeta primers. Measured with immunoSEQ multiplex PCR; TCRdb has only the in-frame clones, and not every one. The table gives tens of thousands of clones; the top ten clones make up roughly 1.5% of it. Notes on the study in general: In vitro, three CMV-associated chains proved specific for CMV antigens. Sequencing likely generated an artifact that appeared as a cluster of highly shared sequence variants. Common viral pathogens (according to a later analysis) appeared linked to several of the most significant clusters.

The specimen sequenced was PBMCs. The J gene is TRBJ2-7, the V gene TRBV18, with 8 bases identical to TRBD2. The receptor was derived from a woman aged 55 to 70 in good health and CMV-seronegative. The CDR3 nucleotides are TGTGCCAGCTCACAGCGGGAGTCATCCGAGCAGTACTTC. As protein: CASSQRESSEQYF.